The present entry profiles one T cell receptor beta chain with its context. Its cognate antigen is unknown. The junction had 9 bases not matched to a gene; V was cut back by 0 bases and J by 8 bases. The CDR3 is 16 amino acids. CDR1 and CDR2 from the germline V gene are MNHEY and SVGEGT. TCRdb independently ran MiXCR on the reads; one entry per CDR3 protein. The sample lists about 920,000 distinct CDR3 sequences; 31% were seen once. This entry comes from a study of T cell repertoires in cytomegalovirus infection. Study details: It was recently identified HLA-C-restricted and well-studied HLA-B-restricted CMV epitopes that the study used. From public TCR beta signatures came an indication of both CMV infection and matching HLA type. Study-wide findings and caveats: Accumulated public TCR beta family frequency recognized individuals carrying CMV together with the relevant HLA. Ex vivo, HLA-C-restricted CMV-specific TCR beta clonotypes prevailed over the rest of the response.

This chain links TRBV6-2 or TRBV6-3 with TRBJ2-1; 8 bases map to TRBD2. The origin of this receptor is a human donor in good health (CMV status not recorded). Some clones in this sample may be carry-over from other donors' samples. The starting material was cultured CD8+ T cells from PBMCs, obtained from culture after CMV antigen stimulation. The CDR3 nucleotides are TGTGCCAGCAGTTACTCGACGCGGACTAGCCCCGATGAGCAGTTCTTC. Translation: CASSYSTRTSPDEQFF.